This T cell receptor (beta chain) was sequenced during a study of shared clonotypes between healthy human individuals. Study results and limitations: Generation probabilities of non-shared clonotypes were lower (relative to those shared by all four donors). Researchers found naive subsets generally carried larger estimated richness than memory subsets.

CD45RO-negative CD8 cells positively selected for CCR7 made up the naive population, which excluded terminally differentiated effector memory CD45RA+ cells. Notes on this clone: Its antigen is as yet unknown.

The germline gives CDR1 LNHNV, CDR2 YYDKDF (reference sequence). Trimming removed 6 bases from V and 2 bases from J; junction bases left unmatched: 4. This CDR3 comprises 14 residues. Once extracted for a subset, genomic DNA was divided evenly among several immunoSEQ plates. In the authors' methods: From ImmunoSEQ came sequences covering only the junction and carrying no quality scores, so filtering differed. Using immunoSEQ multiplex PCR, the repertoire was profiled, and TCRdb retains in-frame clones only, with some absent. V, J and clone size were drawn from that table, and D and trimming were deduced from the DNA. The repertoire holds some 2 million clones, with around 96% as singletons.

Sequenced material: naive CD8+ T cells sorted from blood. This TCR derives from a man younger than 30 in good health. The chain uses TRBV15 and TRBJ2-1, with 7 bases matching TRBD2. CDR3 region: CATSLGTTYNEQFF. CDR3 DNA: TGTGCCACCAGTCTCGGGACTACCTACAATGAGCAGTTCTTC. Supplemented by reference TRBV15 and TRBJ2-1, the full variable domain reads DAMVIQNPRYQVTQFGKPVTLSCSQTLNHNVMYWYQQKSSQAPKLLFHYYDKDFNNEADTPDNFQSRRPNTSFCFLDIRSPGLGDTAMYLCATSLGTTYNEQFFGPGTRLTVL.